This T cell receptor (beta chain) is drawn from a study of T cells expressing NK-cell markers. For the study at large: Sorted CD3+CD56-NKG2C+, CD3+CD56+NKG2C+ and CD3+CD56+NKG2C- T cells supplied the TCR beta repertoires. General observations from the study: A range of roughly 1.0-8% of CD8+ T cells consisted of dominant NKG2C+ clonotypes in more than five donors. For a handful of donors, these clonotypes were likewise the leading ones in the CD3+CD56-NKG2C+ fraction.

TCR beta cDNA was generated via 5'RACE template switching incorporating UMIs. Using the 5' RACE reads, TCRdb records one entry per CDR3 protein without DNA. Its table records over 250,000 distinct CDR3 sequences. Of note for this clonotype: Its antigen is undetermined.

CDR3 length equals 16 residues. Looked up from germline, CDR1 is SGHVS and CDR2 is FQNEAQ. Material for sequencing was blood T cells: a sorted CD56 or NKG2C T cell subset, CD4+ or CD8+ T cells, or bulk PBMC T cells (not recorded which). V is TRBV7-8 and J is TRBJ1-4; the TCRdb D gene call, TRBD1, has no DNA to confirm it. The TCR sequence derives from a woman aged 18-70 years in good health. CDR3 region: CASSIPGGGSNEKLFF.